The 6 T cell receptor beta chains in this list originate from one sample, sequenced in a study of blood T cell repertoires in COVID-19. This table comes from immunoSEQ multiplex PCR, and its TCRdb copy is limited to in-frame clones, with some not included. The repertoire holds around 180,000 clones, with less than 90% as singletons. Input material: peripheral blood. Receptor source: a man between 60 and 75 years old with acute or convalescent COVID-19.

The chain has TRBV10-3 and TRBJ1-1; 8 nucleotides line up with TRBD1. Germline CDR1 is ENHRY and CDR2 is SYGVKD. Trimming took 7 bases from V and 0 from J; bases not matched to a gene: 4. The CDR3 spans 14 residues. The CDR3 here is CAIMTGEMNTEAFF. The CDR3 DNA follows: TGTGCCATCATGACAGGGGAGATGAACACTGAAGCTTTCTTT.

CDR3 sequence: CAITARDTQYF. CDR3 coding DNA: TGTGCCATCACCGCCCGGGATACGCAGTATTTT. The genes are TRBV10-3 and TRBJ2-3; D is unclear. There are 11 residues in the CDR3. V was cut by 7 bases and J by 6 bases, with 8 bases left in between. The germline V gene encodes CDR1 ENHRY and CDR2 SYGVKD.

This chain joins TRBV20-1 and TRBJ2-2; D is uncertain. V was clipped by 5 bases and J by 6 bases, with 7 bases between them. Germline values: CDR1 DFQATT, CDR2 SNEGSKA (reference sequence). There are 11 residues in the CDR3. CDR3: CSAPTAGELFF. The CDR3 bases are TGCAGTGCTCCCACGGCCGGGGAGCTGTTTTTT.

This chain connects TRBV7-9 to TRBJ1-4; D unclear. The V end was cut by 3 bases, the J end by 7 bases, with 12 bases between. The CDR3 extends over 14 amino acids. Germline CDR1 and CDR2: SEHNR and FQNEAQ (reference sequence). In nucleotides, the CDR3 is TGTGCCAGCAGCTTTCGGGGAGGTCCTGAAAAACTGTTTTTT. Residues: CASSFRGGPEKLFF.

The chain combines TRBV9 with TRBJ1-2, with TRBD1 as a possible D gene (5 bases). V shed 4 bases and J shed 4 bases, with 17 bases lying between them. CDR3 length: 15 amino acids. Germline loops: CDR1 SGDLS, CDR2 YYNGEE. The CDR3 bases are TGTGCCAGCAGCCCATCGGCAGGGCAACCCTATGGCTACACCTTC. This encodes CASSPSAGQPYGYTF. The full variable domain, rest sourced from reference TRBV9 and TRBJ1-2, is DSGVTQTPKHLITATGQRVTLRCSPRSGDLSVYWYQQSLDQGLQFLIQYYNGEERAKGNILERFSAQQFPDLHSELNLSSLELGDSALYFCASSPSAGQPYGYTFGSGTRLTVV.

This clone was recorded only once. The chain employs TRBV29-1 and TRBJ2-1; TRBD2 matches at 13 bases. CDR3 length: 14 residues. Germline V lookup: CDR1 SQVTM, CDR2 ANQGSEA. J gave up 9 bases and V 4 bases, and 6 bases lay outside the gene matches. The chain's CDR3 is CSVVGLAGVGEQFF. The CDR3 region has the DNA TGCAGCGTTGTAGGACTAGCGGGAGTTGGTGAGCAGTTCTTC.